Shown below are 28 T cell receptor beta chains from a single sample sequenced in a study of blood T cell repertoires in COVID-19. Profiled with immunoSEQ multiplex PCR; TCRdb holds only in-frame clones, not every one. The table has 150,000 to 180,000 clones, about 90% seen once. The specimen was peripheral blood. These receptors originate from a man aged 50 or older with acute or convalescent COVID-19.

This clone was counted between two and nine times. The CDR3 nucleotides read TGCGCCAGCAGCTTGTCGGGGAATAATTCACCCCTCCACTTT. This sequence encodes CASSLSGNNSPLHF. The chain is built from TRBV5-1 and TRBJ1-6; no firm D call. Trimming cost V 1 base and J 5 bases, with 7 bases left between them. Germline lookup yields CDR1 SGHRS and CDR2 YFSETQ. This CDR3 contains 14 residues.

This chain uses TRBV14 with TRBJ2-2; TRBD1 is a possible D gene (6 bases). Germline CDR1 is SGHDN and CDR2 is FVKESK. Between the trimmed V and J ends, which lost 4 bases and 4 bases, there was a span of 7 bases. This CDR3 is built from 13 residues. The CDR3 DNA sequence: TGTGCCAGCAGCCCACAGGGCACCGGGGAGCTGTTTTTT. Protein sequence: CASSPQGTGELFF.

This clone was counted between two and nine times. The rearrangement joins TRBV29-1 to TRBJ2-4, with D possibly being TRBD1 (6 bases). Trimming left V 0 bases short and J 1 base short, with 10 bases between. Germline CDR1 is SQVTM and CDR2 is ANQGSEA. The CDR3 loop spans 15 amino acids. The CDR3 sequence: CSVEEDSSAKNIQYF. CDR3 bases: TGCAGCGTTGAAGAGGACAGCTCCGCCAAAAACATTCAGTACTTC.

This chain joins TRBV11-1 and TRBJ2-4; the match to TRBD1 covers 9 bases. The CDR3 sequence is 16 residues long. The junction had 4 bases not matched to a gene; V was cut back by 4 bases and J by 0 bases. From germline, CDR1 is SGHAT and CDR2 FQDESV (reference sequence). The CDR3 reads CASSSQGARAKNIQYF. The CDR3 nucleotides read TGTGCCAGCAGCTCACAGGGGGCGCGAGCCAAAAACATTCAGTACTTC.

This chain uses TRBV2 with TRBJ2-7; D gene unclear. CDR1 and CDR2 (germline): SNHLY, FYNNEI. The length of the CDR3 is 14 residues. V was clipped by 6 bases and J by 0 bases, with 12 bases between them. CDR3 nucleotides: TGTGCCAGCAGCACCGAGCAACTCTCCTACGAGCAGTACTTC. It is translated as CASSTEQLSYEQYF.

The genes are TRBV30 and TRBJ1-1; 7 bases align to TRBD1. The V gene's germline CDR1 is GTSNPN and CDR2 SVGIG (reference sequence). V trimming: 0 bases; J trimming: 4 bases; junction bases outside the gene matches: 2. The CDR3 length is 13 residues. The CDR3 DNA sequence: TGTGCCTGGAGTGTGACAGGGAGCACTGAAGCTTTCTTT. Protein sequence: CAWSVTGSTEAFF.

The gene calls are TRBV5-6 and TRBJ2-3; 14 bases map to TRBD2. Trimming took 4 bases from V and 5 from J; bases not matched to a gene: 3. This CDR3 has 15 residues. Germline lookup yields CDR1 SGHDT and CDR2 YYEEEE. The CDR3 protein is CASSAGLAGGDTQYF. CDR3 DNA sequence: TGTGCCAGCAGCGCAGGACTAGCGGGGGGAGATACGCAGTATTTT.

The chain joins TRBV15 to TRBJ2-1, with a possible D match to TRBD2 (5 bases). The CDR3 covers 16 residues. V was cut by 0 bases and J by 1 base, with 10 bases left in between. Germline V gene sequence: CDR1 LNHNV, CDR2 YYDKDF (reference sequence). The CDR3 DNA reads TGTGCCACCAGCAGAGATGGAGCGGAATCCTACAATGAGCAGTTCTTC. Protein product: CATSRDGAESYNEQFF.

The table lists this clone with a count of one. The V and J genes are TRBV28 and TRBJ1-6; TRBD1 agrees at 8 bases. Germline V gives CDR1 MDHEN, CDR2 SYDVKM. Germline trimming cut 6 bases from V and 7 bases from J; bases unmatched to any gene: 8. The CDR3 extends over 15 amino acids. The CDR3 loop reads CASRPNQGANSPLHF. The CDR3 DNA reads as TGTGCCAGCAGACCAAATCAGGGGGCCAATTCACCCCTCCACTTT. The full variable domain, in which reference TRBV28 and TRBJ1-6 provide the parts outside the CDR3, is DVKVTQSSRYLVKRTGEKVFLECVQDMDHENMFWYRQDPGLGLRLIYFSYDVKMKEKGDIPEGYSVSREKKERFSLILESASTNQTSMYLCASRPNQGANSPLHFGNGTRLTVT.

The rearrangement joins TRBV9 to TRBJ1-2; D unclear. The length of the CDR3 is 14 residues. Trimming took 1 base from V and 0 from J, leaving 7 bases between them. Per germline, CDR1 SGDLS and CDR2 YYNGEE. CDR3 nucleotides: TGTGCCAGCAGCGTAACAGAAACTAACTATGGCTACACCTTC. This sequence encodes CASSVTETNYGYTF.

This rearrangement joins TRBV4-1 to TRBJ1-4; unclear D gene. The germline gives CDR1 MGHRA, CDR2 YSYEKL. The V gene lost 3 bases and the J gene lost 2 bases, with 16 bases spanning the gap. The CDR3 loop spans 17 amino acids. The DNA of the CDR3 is TGCGCCAGCAGCCAGTCACAGTTAAGCTTCACTAATGAAAAACTGTTTTTT. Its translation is CASSQSQLSFTNEKLFF.

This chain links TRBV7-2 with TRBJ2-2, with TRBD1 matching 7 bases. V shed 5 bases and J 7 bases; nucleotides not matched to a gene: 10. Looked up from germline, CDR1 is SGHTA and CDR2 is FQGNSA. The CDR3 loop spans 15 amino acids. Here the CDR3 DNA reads TGTGCCAGCAGCCCGGGACAGCTCGGGGACGGGGAGCTGTTTTTT. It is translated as CASSPGQLGDGELFF.

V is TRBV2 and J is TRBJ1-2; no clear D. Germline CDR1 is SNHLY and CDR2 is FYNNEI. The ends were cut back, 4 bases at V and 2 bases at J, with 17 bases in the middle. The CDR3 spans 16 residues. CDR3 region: CASSVEGAITNYGYTF. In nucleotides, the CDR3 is TGTGCCAGCAGTGTCGAGGGAGCCATTACGAACTATGGCTACACCTTC.

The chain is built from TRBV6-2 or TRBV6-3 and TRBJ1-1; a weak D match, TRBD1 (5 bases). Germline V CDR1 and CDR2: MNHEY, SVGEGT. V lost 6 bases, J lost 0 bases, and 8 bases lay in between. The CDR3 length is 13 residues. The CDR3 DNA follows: TGTGCCAGCAGCCGACAGATGAACACTGAAGCTTTCTTT. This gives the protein CASSRQMNTEAFF.

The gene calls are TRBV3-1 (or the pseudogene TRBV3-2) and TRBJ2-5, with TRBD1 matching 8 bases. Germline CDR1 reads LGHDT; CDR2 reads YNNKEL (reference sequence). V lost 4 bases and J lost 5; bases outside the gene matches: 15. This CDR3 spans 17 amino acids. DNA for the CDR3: TGTGCCAGCAGCCCGGGACAGGCCCCATTCCTCCACGAGACCCAGTACTTC. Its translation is CASSPGQAPFLHETQYF.

The CDR3 loop reads CAIRGQGPHEQYF. CDR3 in DNA: TGTGCCATCAGAGGACAGGGGCCCCACGAGCAGTACTTC. The chain links TRBV10-3 to TRBJ2-7, with 9 bases fitting TRBD1. From germline, CDR1 is ENHRY and CDR2 SYGVKD. V dropped 6 bases and J dropped 5; count of bases not matched to a gene: 5. The CDR3 consists of 13 residues.

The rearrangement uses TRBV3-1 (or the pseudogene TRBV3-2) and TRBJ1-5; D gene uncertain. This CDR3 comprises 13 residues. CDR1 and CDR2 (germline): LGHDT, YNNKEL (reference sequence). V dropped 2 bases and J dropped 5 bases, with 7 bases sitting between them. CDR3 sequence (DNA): TGTGCCAGCAGCCAAACTCCGGATCAGCCCCAGCATTTT. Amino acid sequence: CASSQTPDQPQHF.

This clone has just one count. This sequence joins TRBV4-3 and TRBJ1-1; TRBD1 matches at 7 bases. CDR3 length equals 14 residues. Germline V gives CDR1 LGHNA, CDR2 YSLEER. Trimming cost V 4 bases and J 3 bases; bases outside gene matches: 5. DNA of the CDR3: TGCGCCAGCAGCCCGACAGGGTCTTACACTGAAGCTTTCTTT. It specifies CASSPTGSYTEAFF.

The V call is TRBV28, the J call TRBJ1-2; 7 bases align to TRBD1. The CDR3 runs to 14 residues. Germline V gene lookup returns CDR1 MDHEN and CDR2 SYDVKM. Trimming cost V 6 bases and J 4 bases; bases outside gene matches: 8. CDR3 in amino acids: CASSGGQAPYGYTF. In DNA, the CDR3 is TGTGCCAGCAGCGGAGGACAGGCCCCCTATGGCTACACCTTC.

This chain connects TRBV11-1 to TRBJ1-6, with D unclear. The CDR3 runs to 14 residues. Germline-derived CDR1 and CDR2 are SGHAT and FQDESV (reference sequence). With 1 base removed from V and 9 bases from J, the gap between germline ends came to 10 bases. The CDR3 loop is CASSLVGLGSPLHF. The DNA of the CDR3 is TGTGCCAGCAGCTTAGTGGGCTTGGGTTCACCCCTCCACTTT.

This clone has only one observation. The CDR3 loop is CASRESSYNSPLHF. The CDR3, as DNA: TGTGCCAGCAGAGAGAGCTCCTATAATTCACCCCTCCACTTT. This chain links TRBV27 with TRBJ1-6; D remains unclear. Trimming removed 6 bases at V and 0 bases at J, with 6 bases between. Germline assignment: CDR1 MNHEY and CDR2 SMNVEV (reference sequence). There are 14 residues in the CDR3.

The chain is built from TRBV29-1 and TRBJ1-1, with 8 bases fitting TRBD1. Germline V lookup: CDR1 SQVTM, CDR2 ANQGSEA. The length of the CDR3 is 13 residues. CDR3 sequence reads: CSTSRTGYTEAFF. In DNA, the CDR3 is TGCAGTACGTCTCGGACAGGGTACACTGAAGCTTTCTTT.

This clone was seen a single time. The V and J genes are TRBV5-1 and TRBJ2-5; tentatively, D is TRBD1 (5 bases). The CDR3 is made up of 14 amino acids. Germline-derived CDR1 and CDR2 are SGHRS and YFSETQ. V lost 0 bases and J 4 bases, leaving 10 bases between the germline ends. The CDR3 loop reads CASSLAGARETQYF. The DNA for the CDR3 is TGCGCCAGCAGCTTGGCTGGGGCTAGAGAGACCCAGTACTTC.

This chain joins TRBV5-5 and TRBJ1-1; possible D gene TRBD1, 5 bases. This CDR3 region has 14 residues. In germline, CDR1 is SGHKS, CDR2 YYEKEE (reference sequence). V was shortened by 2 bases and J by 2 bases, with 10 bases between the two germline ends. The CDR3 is CASSLSQGNTEAFF. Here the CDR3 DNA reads TGTGCCAGCAGCTTATCTCAGGGAAACACTGAAGCTTTCTTT.

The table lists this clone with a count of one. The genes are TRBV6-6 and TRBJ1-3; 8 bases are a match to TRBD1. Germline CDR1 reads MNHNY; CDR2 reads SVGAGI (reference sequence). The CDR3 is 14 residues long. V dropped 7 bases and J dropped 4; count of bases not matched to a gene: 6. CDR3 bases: TGTGCCAGCATGAGGACAGGGACGGGAAACACCATATATTTT. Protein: CASMRTGTGNTIYF.

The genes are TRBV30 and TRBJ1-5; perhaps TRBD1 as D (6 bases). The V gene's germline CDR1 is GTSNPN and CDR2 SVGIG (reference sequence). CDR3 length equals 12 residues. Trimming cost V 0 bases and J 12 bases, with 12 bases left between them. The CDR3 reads CAWSVSGQFQHF. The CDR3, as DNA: TGTGCCTGGAGTGTCTCTGGACAGTTCCAGCATTTT. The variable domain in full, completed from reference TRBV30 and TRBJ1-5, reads SQTIHQWPATLVQPVGSPLSLECTVEGTSNPNLYWYRQAAGRGLQLLFYSVGIGQISSEVPQNLSASRPQDRQFILSSKKLLLSDSGFYLCAWSVSGQFQHFGDGTRLSIL.

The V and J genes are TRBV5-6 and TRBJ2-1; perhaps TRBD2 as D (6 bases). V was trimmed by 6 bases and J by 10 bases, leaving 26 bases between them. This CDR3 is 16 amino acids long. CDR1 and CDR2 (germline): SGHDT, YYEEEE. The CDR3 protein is CASIGSGALSTGEQFF. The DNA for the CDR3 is TGTGCCAGCATCGGGAGTGGCGCCCTGTCAACTGGGGAGCAGTTCTTC.

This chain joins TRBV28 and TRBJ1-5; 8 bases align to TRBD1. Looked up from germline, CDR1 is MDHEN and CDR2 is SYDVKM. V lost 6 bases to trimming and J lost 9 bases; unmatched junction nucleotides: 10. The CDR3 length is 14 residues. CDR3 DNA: TGTGCCAGCAGCACGGACAGGGACACTTGGCCCCAGCATTTT. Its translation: CASSTDRDTWPQHF.